This entry is about one TCR beta chain. This sample was included in a study of blood T cell repertoires in COVID-19. In the study overall: Samples representing acute and convalescent COVID-19 were sourced from the United States, Italy and Spain. PBMCs, B-cell-depleted T cells, or T cells provided the cDNA or gDNA that made up the material.

From germline, CDR1 is SNHLY and CDR2 FYNNEI. The CDR3 length is 13 residues. V gave up 3 bases and J gave up 6 bases, with 9 bases separating them. Original methodology: Estimates of nucleated cell counts were drawn from the amplification of reference gene primers. The protocol was immunoSEQ multiplex PCR, while the TCRdb copy is restricted to in-frame clones and leaves out a portion. That table gives V, J and clone size, and the DNA gave D and trimming. The sample carries fewer than 75,000 clones, around 92% recorded once. Sequences were obtained from peripheral blood. The chain couples TRBV2 to TRBJ2-1; TRBD2 might be the D (5 bases). The TCR comes from a man aged 50-59 years with active COVID-19. The CDR3 DNA reads as TGTGCCAGCAGTGAGCTAGAGGGCAATGAGCAGTTCTTC. Translation: CASSELEGNEQFF.